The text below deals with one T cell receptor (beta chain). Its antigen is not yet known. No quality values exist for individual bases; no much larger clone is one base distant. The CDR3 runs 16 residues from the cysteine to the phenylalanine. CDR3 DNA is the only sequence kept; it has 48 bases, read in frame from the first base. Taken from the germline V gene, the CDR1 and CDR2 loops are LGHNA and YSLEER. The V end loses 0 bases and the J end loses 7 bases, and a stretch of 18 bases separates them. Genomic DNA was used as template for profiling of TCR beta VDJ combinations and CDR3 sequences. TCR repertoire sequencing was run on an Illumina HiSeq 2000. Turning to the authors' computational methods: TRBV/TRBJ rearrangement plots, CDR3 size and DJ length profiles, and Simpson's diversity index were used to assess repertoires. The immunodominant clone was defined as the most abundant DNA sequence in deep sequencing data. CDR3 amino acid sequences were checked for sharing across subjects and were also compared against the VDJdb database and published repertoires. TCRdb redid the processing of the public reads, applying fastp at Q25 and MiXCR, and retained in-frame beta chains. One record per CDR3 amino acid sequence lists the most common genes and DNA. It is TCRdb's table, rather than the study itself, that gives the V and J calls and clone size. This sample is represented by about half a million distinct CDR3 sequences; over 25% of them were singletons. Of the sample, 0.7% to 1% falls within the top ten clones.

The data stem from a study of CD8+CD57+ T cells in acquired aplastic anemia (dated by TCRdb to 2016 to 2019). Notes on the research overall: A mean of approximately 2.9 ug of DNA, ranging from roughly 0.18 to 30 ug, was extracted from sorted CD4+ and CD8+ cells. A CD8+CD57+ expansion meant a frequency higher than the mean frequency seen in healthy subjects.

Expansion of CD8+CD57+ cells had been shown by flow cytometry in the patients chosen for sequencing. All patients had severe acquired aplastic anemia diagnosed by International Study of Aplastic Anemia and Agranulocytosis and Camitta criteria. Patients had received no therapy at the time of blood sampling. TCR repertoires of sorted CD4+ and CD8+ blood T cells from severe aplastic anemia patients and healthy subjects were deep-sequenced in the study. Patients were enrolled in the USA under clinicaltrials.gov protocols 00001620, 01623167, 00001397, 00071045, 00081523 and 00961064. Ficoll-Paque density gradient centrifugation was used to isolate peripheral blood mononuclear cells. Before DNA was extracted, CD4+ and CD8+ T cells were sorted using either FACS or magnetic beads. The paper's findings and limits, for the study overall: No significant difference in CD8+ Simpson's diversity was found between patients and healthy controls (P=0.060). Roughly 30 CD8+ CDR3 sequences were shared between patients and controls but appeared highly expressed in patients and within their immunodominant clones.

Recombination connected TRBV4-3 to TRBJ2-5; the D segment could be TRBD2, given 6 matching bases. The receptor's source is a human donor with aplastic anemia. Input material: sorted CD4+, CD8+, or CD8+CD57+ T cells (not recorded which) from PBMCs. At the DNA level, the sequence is TGCGCCAGCAGCCAAGAACGCGGGGTAGGGACGCCGACCCAGTACTTC. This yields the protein CASSQERGVGTPTQYF.